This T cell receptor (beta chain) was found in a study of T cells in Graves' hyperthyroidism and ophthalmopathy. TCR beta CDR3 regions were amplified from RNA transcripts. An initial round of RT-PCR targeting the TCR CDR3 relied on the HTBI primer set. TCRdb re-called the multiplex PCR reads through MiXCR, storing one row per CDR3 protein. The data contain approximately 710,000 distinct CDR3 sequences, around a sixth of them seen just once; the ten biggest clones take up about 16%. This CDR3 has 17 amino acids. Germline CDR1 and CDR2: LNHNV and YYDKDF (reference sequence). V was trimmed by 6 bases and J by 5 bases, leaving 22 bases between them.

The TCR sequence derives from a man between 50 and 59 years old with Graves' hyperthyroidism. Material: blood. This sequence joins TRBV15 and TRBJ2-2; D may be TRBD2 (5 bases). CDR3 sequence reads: CATRGDPVGSRTGELFF. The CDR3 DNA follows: TGTGCCACCAGGGGAGACCCGGTGGGGTCGAGAACCGGGGAGCTGTTTTTT.